The present TCR beta chain was sequenced within a study of T cell responses to AZD1222 COVID-19 vaccine (dated by TCRdb to the early 2020s). Turning to the overall study: AZD1222 recipients given second doses at about 4 weeks or at about 12 weeks were pooled, since spike-specific TCR depth and breadth were not found to differ between the two schedules. TCR sequencing covered roughly 230 trial participants: about 210 given two doses of AZD1222 and approximately 26 given two doses of MenACWY control vaccine. Trial participants were enrolled into age subgroups of 18-55, 56-69 and 70-plus years, which contained approximately 150, 28 and 58 TCR-sequenced participants, respectively. General study outcomes and caveats: Conclusions about previously exposed vaccinees are limited because only a handful of AZD1222 recipients were SARS-CoV-2 seropositive at baseline. In the small 56-69-year group, the increase in depth fell short of significance, most likely because of low power. Because no samples from the day 14 peak response were available, repertoires could be characterized only after the peak T cell response. Reportedly, almost half of the unique spike-specific TCRs recognized epitopes lying outside the regions that are mutated in the B.1.351 and B.1.1.7 variants. Most participants were white British and females outnumbered males, and the authors suggested that clonal diversity may have been underestimated. Spike-specific TCR breadth and depth rose significantly after two AZD1222 doses compared with day 0 and with MenACWY recipients. The whole spike protein was spanned by vaccine-associated CD4 TCRs, and dominant responses were seen in regions 160-218 and 743-854.

The CDR3 regions of human TCRbeta chains were analyzed by immunosequencing. For the original study's pipeline: Repertoire TCRs were matched against a reference library of SARS-CoV-2-specific TCRs generated with the MIRA antigen-specificity platform. Breadth was defined as the fraction of unique TCRs that were SARS-CoV-2-associated, and depth was defined as the fraction of total T cells that were SARS-CoV-2-associated. Each spike-specific TCR was assigned to its reactive spike region and to a CD4 or CD8 class using the MIRA data. Log10-transformed breadth and depth values were compared by one-way ANOVA with Sidak's multiple comparisons tests. TCRdb retrieved this table from immuneACCESS and kept in-frame rearrangements only. Not all clones are present; in checked studies, unresolved V genes account for under half, and no reason is known for the remainder. Clone size and V and J calls were adopted from that table, with D and trimming inferred from the DNA. The sample table lists about 96,000 clones, roughly 87% of them with a count of one. Approximately 1.5% of the sample goes to the ten largest clones.

Points on this clone: Its recognized antigen is unknown. No much larger clone exists at a distance of one base, and base qualities are not known.

The meaning of the sample's time point label: baseline before first vaccination. The vaccinee samples were drawn from two UK trials, COV001 and COV002, one of which was a single-blind randomized controlled phase 2/3 trial testing AZD1222 (ChAdOx1 nCoV-19) in healthy adults. Trial participant PBMC samples were collected at day 0 and day 28 after the second dose for TCRbeta chain sequencing. The TCR comes from an adult in good health. The sequencing here drew on peripheral blood, taken on day 0 of AZD1222 vaccination.

CDR3 loop: CSASLVGPGTDTQYF. In nucleotides, the sequence is TGCAGTGCTAGTTTGGTAGGGCCGGGCACAGATACGCAGTATTTT. The chain employs TRBV20-1 and TRBJ2-3, with the D gene call left open. The CDR3 runs 15 residues from the cysteine to the phenylalanine. The kept DNA is CDR3 alone, 45 bases in frame from the first base. The junction carries 14 bases between V and J, which are trimmed by 3 bases and 1 base respectively. Taken from the germline V gene (reference sequence), the CDR1 and CDR2 loops are DFQATT and SNEGSKA.